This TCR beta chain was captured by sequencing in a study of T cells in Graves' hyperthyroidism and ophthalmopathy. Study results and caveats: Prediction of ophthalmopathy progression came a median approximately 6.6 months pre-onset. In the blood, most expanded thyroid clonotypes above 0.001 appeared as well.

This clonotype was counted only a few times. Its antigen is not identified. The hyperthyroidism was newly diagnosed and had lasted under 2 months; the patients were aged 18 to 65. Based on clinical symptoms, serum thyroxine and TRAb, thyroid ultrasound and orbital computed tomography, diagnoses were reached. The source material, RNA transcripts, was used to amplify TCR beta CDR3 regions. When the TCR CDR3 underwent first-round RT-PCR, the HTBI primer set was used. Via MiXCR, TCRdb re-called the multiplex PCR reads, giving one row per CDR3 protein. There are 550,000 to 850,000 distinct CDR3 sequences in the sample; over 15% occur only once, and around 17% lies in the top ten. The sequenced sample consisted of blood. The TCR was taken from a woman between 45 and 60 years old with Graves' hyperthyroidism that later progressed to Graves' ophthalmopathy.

For the CDR3, the DNA is TGCGCCAGCAGCCGGGCGGGGGGCCCGAACACTGAAGCTTTCTTT. It encodes CASSRAGGPNTEAFF. V usage is TRBV4-1 and J usage is TRBJ1-1, with a possible D match to TRBD1 (6 bases). Germline CDR1 MGHRA, CDR2 YSYEKL. Trimming shortened V by 4 bases and J by 1 base, and 13 bases separated the two germline ends. The CDR3 has 15 residues.